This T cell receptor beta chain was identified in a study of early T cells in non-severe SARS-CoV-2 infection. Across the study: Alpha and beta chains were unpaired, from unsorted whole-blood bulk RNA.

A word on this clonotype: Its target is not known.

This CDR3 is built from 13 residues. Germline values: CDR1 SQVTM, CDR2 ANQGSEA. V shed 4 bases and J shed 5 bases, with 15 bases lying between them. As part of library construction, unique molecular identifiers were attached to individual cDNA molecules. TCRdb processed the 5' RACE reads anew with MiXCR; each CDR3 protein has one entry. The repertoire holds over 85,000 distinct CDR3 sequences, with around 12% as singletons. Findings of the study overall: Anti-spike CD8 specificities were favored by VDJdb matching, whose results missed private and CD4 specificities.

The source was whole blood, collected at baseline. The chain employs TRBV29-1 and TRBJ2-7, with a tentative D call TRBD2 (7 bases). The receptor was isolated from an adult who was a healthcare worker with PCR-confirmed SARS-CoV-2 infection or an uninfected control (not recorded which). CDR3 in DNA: TGCAGCGTTGCAGCCGCGGGGGCCCACGAGCAGTACTTC. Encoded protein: CSVAAAGAHEQYF.